The 9 T cell receptor beta chains below were found in one sample sequenced in a study of blood T cell repertoires in COVID-19. Using immunoSEQ multiplex PCR, the repertoire was profiled, and TCRdb retains in-frame clones only, with some absent. The sample carries 300,000 to 400,000 clones, over 75% recorded once. The sequenced sample was PBMCs or T cells enriched from blood (not recorded which). The receptors here all came from a man in his late teens or twenties who had recovered from COVID-19.

V gene TRBV9 combines with J gene TRBJ2-1; 7 bases fit TRBD2. Unmatched junction bases numbered 3, after V lost 2 bases and J lost 7 bases. The CDR3 runs to 13 residues. Germline V gives CDR1 SGDLS, CDR2 YYNGEE. In DNA form, the CDR3 reads TGTGCCAGCAGCGTCGGACTAGGGAATGAGCAGTTCTTC. Its protein product is CASSVGLGNEQFF.

The gene calls are TRBV6-5 and TRBJ1-2, with TRBD1 identical over 7 bases. Per the germline V gene, CDR1 is MNHEY and CDR2 is SVGAGI. The CDR3 runs 11 residues. The ends lost 10 bases at V and 4 bases at J; junction bases unmatched: 3. The CDR3 coding sequence is TGTGCCACACGACAGGGCTATGGCTACACCTTC. Translation: CATRQGYGYTF.

The chain combines TRBV24-1 with TRBJ2-1, with 8 bases matching TRBD1. V lost 8 bases and J lost 3; bases outside the gene matches: 2. The germline CDR1 and CDR2 sequences are KGHDR and SFDVKD. The CDR3 spans 13 residues. CDR3 bases: TGTGCCACCACAGGGGGCGGCTACAATGAGCAGTTCTTC. Its translation is CATTGGGYNEQFF.

J is TRBJ2-4 and V is TRBV4-2; TRBD2 might be the D (7 bases). The ends were cut back, 0 bases at V and 3 bases at J, with 12 bases in the middle. The germline V gene has CDR1 LGHNA and CDR2 YNFKEQ. This CDR3 has 16 amino acids. The CDR3 DNA follows: TGTGCCAGCAGCCAAGATGAGAGGGGGGGCAAAAACATTCAGTACTTC. It is translated as CASSQDERGGKNIQYF.

The chain combines TRBV19 with TRBJ1-2; 10 bases line up with TRBD1. This CDR3 is 16 amino acids long. V shed 9 bases and J 4 bases; nucleotides not matched to a gene: 14. CDR1 LNHDA and CDR2 SQIVND come from the germline V gene (reference sequence). Here the CDR3 reads CASTPSGTGVSYGYTF. CDR3 DNA: TGTGCCAGCACTCCCTCCGGGACAGGGGTTTCCTATGGCTACACCTTC.

V gene TRBV2 combines with J gene TRBJ1-5; the D gene is possibly TRBD1 (6 bases). Germline V gene data show CDR1 as SNHLY and CDR2 as FYNNEI. The CDR3 covers 14 residues. V lost 2 bases, J lost 5 bases, and 10 bases lay in between. The CDR3 spells CASSEWGPDQPQHF. CDR3 nucleotide sequence: TGTGCCAGCAGTGAATGGGGGCCAGATCAGCCCCAGCATTTT.

The V gene is TRBV7-9, the J gene TRBJ1-4; no clear D. Germline V gene sequence: CDR1 SEHNR, CDR2 FQNEAQ (reference sequence). This CDR3 spans 13 amino acids. Trimming removed 1 base from V and 8 bases from J, with 8 bases in between. This CDR3 is CASSLGGQEKLFF. CDR3 DNA: TGTGCCAGCAGCTTAGGCGGGCAAGAAAAACTGTTTTTT.

The chain uses TRBV11-2 and TRBJ2-7; 10 bases map to TRBD2. The V segment lost 0 bases and the J segment 3 bases; nucleotides outside the gene matches: 8. Per the germline V gene, CDR1 is SGHAT and CDR2 is FQNNGV. This CDR3 has 17 amino acids. CDR3 amino acids: CASSLEMLAGGRYEQYF. The DNA of the CDR3 is TGTGCCAGCAGCTTAGAGATGTTAGCGGGGGGACGCTACGAGCAGTACTTC.

CDR3 region: CAWSVQQGTEAFF. The CDR3 DNA follows: TGTGCCTGGAGTGTACAACAGGGGACTGAAGCTTTCTTT. The chain joins TRBV30 to TRBJ1-1; 7 bases are shared with TRBD1. The germline CDR1 and CDR2 sequences are GTSNPN and SVGIG (reference sequence). The CDR3 length is 13 residues. V trimming: 0 bases; J trimming: 5 bases; junction bases outside the gene matches: 3.